The clone carrying this T cell receptor beta chain showed up just a few times. Its specificity is unknown. Method: immunoSEQ multiplex PCR; TCRdb's copy keeps in-frame clones and lacks some. The data contain 25,000 to 35,000 clones, roughly 84% of them singletons. This record comes from a study of OX40 agonist ivuxolimab in advanced cancers. This CDR3 contains 12 residues. Germline CDR1 MNHEY, CDR2 SMNVEV (reference sequence). V was shortened by 8 bases and J by 5 bases, with 13 bases between the two germline ends. Overall study results and limits: More expanded clones were found, on average, in CD8+ than in CD4+ T cells.

V and J are TRBV27 and TRBJ2-7; D ambiguous. The origin of this receptor is an adult with an advanced solid tumor such as melanoma, head and neck, liver or kidney cancer. The sample in question was CD4+ or CD8+ T cells sorted from blood, obtained in a trial of the OX40 agonist ivuxolimab. This CDR3 is CASALTGHEQYF. The CDR3 nucleotides are TGTGCCAGCGCTCTAACGGGCCACGAGCAGTACTTC.